This T cell receptor (beta chain) was documented in a study of cytotoxic CD8 clonotypes in ibrutinib-treated CLL. Study findings and constraints: Baseline-level clonality went beyond age-matched healthy donors and moved in step with circulating CD8+ T-cell counts. On treatment, the uncommon public clonotypes contracted or remained stable.

Only in-frame clones appear in the TCRdb table, and some are missing; sequencing was by immunoSEQ multiplex PCR. The repertoire holds 130,000 to 150,000 clones, with roughly 83% as singletons. This clone was observed a handful of times. What it binds is not known. Trimming stripped 1 base from V and 0 bases from J, with 6 bases between. This CDR3 has 13 residues. Germline assignment: CDR1 GTSNPN and CDR2 SVGIG (reference sequence). This specimen consisted of PBMCs, obtained after 12 months of ibrutinib treatment. This chain connects TRBV30 to TRBJ1-2; no firm D call. This receptor was identified in a human donor with chronic lymphocytic leukemia. CDR3 amino acids: CAWSDNSNYGYTF. The CDR3 region has the DNA TGTGCCTGGAGTGACAACTCTAACTATGGCTACACCTTC.